These 4 T cell receptor beta chains came from one sample sequenced in a study of neurological immune-mediated disorders. Each CDR3 protein is one row after TCRdb ran MiXCR on the 5' RACE reads. This sample has 40,000 or so distinct CDR3 sequences, with less than 8.5% found just once. The sequenced sample was PBMCs. The receptors shown here come from a woman aged 35 to 49 in good health.

This clonotype was observed at least ten times. The V and J genes are TRBV18 and TRBJ2-7; D is possibly TRBD1 (5 bases). Germline CDR1 and CDR2: KGHSH and LQKENI. CDR3 length: 14 residues. V lost 3 bases and J lost 3, with 12 bases in between. CDR3 in DNA: TGTGCCAGCTCACCGCCGACAGCCTACTACGAGCAGTACTTC. Translating gives CASSPPTAYYEQYF.

CDR3: CASSFDRYTGELFF. The CDR3 nucleotides are TGTGCCAGCAGTTTCGACAGGTACACCGGGGAGCTGTTTTTT. This chain joins TRBV6-5 and TRBJ2-2, with D perhaps TRBD1 (6 bases). The CDR3 runs 14 residues. V gave up 4 bases and J gave up 3 bases, with 9 bases separating them. Germline-derived CDR1 and CDR2 are MNHEY and SVGAGI.

The table lists this clonotype with many counts. This chain connects TRBV7-2 to TRBJ1-4; 8 bases fit TRBD1. The germline V gene encodes CDR1 SGHTA and CDR2 FQGNSA. The V and J ends lost 6 bases and 8 bases, in that order; junction bases with no gene match: 8. The CDR3 length is 14 residues. CDR3 residues: CASRGQVQDEKLFF. The CDR3 bases are TGTGCCAGCAGGGGACAGGTCCAGGACGAAAAACTGTTTTTT.

This clonotype was counted at least ten times. The rearrangement links TRBV7-2 to TRBJ2-7; tentative D call: TRBD1 (6 bases). V lost 5 bases, J lost 7 bases, and 15 bases lay in between. Germline CDR1 SGHTA, CDR2 FQGNSA. This CDR3 spans 13 amino acids. The CDR3 protein is CASSTNRAGEQYV. The CDR3, as DNA: TGTGCCAGCAGCACAAACAGGGCCGGGGAGCAGTACGTC.